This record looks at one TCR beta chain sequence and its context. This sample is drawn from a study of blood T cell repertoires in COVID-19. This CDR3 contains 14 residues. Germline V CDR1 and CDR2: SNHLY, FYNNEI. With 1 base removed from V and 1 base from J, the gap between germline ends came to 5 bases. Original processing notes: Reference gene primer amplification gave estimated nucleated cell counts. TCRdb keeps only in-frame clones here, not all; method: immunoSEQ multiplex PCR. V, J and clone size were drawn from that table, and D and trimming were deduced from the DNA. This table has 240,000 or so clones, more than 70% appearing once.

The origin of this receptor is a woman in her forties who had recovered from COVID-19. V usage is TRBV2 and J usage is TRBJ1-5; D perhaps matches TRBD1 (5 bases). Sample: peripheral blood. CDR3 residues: CASSEGQSNQPQHF. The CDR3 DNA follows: TGTGCCAGCAGTGAAGGACAGAGCAATCAGCCCCAGCATTTT.